What follows is one T cell receptor beta chain and its context. Its specificity is not known. The source of the sample is a study of a mutant IDH1 vaccine in newly diagnosed glioma. Germline CDR1 and CDR2: SGDLS and YYNGEE. V lost 3 bases, J lost 6 bases, and 11 bases stayed unmatched. The CDR3 is 16 residues long. Indicated time point: week 35, safety follow-up. In every dose of vaccine, 300 ug of mutant IDH1 20-mer peptide was given alongside topical imiquimod. Profiling relied on immunoSEQ multiplex PCR, and the TCRdb table lists in-frame clones only, not all of them. The table shows over 30,000 clones, with over 70% occurring only once.

The input for sequencing was PBMCs, taken from a glioma patient whose treatment included an IDH1 peptide vaccine. The sequence derives from a woman in her 30s with glioma. Some clones in this sample may be carry-over from other donors' samples. V and J are TRBV9 and TRBJ2-3, with 9 bases identical to TRBD2. The CDR3 loop reads CASSATSGKGRDTQYF. For the CDR3, the DNA is TGTGCCAGCAGCGCGACTAGCGGAAAAGGCAGGGATACGCAGTATTTT.